This is a list of T cell receptor beta chains from one sample in a study of PD-1 blockade in classical Hodgkin lymphoma. Profiled with immunoSEQ multiplex PCR; TCRdb holds only in-frame clones, not every one. The sample holds about 18,000 clones, 75% to 90% seen once. Sequencing was performed on peripheral blood mononuclear cells (PBMCs), taken at baseline. These receptors all come from a human donor with classical Hodgkin lymphoma. Both conserved end residues are part of each CDR3. A D gene is named only where the DNA matches it firmly. Clone size appears in some rows only: once, few, many, or a class for an expanded clone.

>TRBD2|-|TRBV18|TRBJ2-1
TGTGCCAGCTCACCCCCCGGGCTAGCGGGGTTCAATGAGCAGTTCTTC
CASSPPGLAGFNEQFF
>-|-|TRBV29-1|TRBJ2-1
TGCAGCGTTGAAGAGAGCGGAAGGAGCTCCTACAATGAGCAGTTCTTC
CSVEESGRSSYNEQFF
>-|-|TRBV15|TRBJ2-1
TGTGCCACCAGCAGAGTGGAGGAGCGGAGAAAAAGCAATGAGCAGTTCTTC
CATSRVEERRKSNEQFF
>TRBD2|-|TRBV15|TRBJ2-5
TGTGCCACCAGCAGAGACGGTCTACTGGCGGGAGTAAGGAGATACCAAGAGACCCAGTACTTC
CATSRDGLLAGVRRYQETQYF
>TRBD1|-|TRBV4-1|TRBJ2-2
TGCGCCAGCAGCCCTACCTCCGCCACGAGACAGGGGCATGGGACCGGGGAGCTGTTTTTT
CASSPTSATRQGHGTGELFF
>-|-|TRBV28|TRBJ2-2
TGTGCCAGCAGTCGGAGCCTCGGCGCGGGCACCGGGGAGCTGTTTTTT
CASSRSLGAGTGELFF
>-|-|TRBV5-1|TRBJ2-5
TGCGCCAGCAGCCTAGCTGAAGAGACCCAGTACTTC
CASSLAEETQYF
>TRBD2|-|TRBV5-1|TRBJ2-5
TGCGCCAGCAGCCGAAGTAGCGGGGGGTTACAAGAGACCCAGTACTTC
CASSRSSGGLQETQYF
>TRBD2|-|TRBV5-1|TRBJ2-5
TGCGCCAGCAGCTTGGAGCGTCTAGCGGGCCACCAAGAGACCCAGTACTTC
CASSLERLAGHQETQYF
>-|-|TRBV2|TRBJ2-2
TGTGCCAGCAGAGGAAGGGTAGCAGCGAACACCGGGGAGCTGTTTTTT
CASRGRVAANTGELFF
>-|once|TRBV6-6|TRBJ1-1
TGTGCCAGCAGTTACTCGGGGAATGTGGCTGAAGCTTTCTTT
CASSYSGNVAEAFF
>TRBD2|-|TRBV9|TRBJ2-5
TGTGCCAGCAGCGTAGGTCCTAGCGGGGGTTCACAAGAGACCCAGTACTTC
CASSVGPSGGSQETQYF
>TRBD2|-|TRBV14|TRBJ2-3
TGTGCCAGCAGCCAATCTCGACTAGCGGGAGGGCCCTGGGGGAATACGCAGTATTTT
CASSQSRLAGGPWGNTQYF
>TRBD1|-|TRBV7-8|TRBJ1-1
TGTGCCAGCAGCCCGAAGCCGGGACAGGGAAGGACTGAAGCTTTCTTT
CASSPKPGQGRTEAFF
>TRBD2|-|TRBV12-5|TRBJ2-7
TGTGCTAGTGGTTTCGGGCTAGCGGGGGGAAACTACGAGCAGTACTTC
CASGFGLAGGNYEQYF
>-|-|TRBV21-1|TRBJ2-1
TGTGCCAGCAGCAAGACTAGCGTCTCCCGTAGGTGCGATGAGCAGTTCTTC
CASSKTSVSRRCDEQFF
>-|-|TRBV5-1|TRBJ1-4
TGCGCCAGCAGCTTGGATGGAATTAATGAAAAACTGTTTTTT
CASSLDGINEKLFF
>TRBD1|-|TRBV10-1|TRBJ2-3
TGCGCCAGCAGTGAGTCGGCCCAGGGGGCAGATACGCAGTATTTT
CASSESAQGADTQYF
>TRBD2|-|TRBV5-4|TRBJ2-1
TGTGCCAGCAGCTTGGGGGGACTAGCGGGAGGCAATGAGCAGTTCTTC
CASSLGGLAGGNEQFF
>TRBD1|-|TRBV6-1|TRBJ2-2
TGTGCCAGCAGTGGGGGACAGGGGGCGAACACCGGGGAGCTGTTTTTT
CASSGGQGANTGELFF
>TRBD2|once|TRBV28|TRBJ2-7
TGTGCCAGCAGACCGGGACTAGCGTCCCCGGGGTACGAGCAGTACTTC
CASRPGLASPGYEQYF
>-|-|TRBV21-1|TRBJ1-4
TGTGCCAGCAGCAAAGGGGGGGACTTCCGTTACCCCTTTAATGAAAAACTGTTTTTT
CASSKGGDFRYPFNEKLFF
>TRBD1|-|TRBV6-1|TRBJ1-4
TGTGCCAGCAGTGAAGTTGCGGGGACAGGAAAACTGTTTTTT
CASSEVAGTGKLFF
>-|-|TRBV7-8|TRBJ2-7
TGTGCCAGCAGCTTAGTAAATTCGGCACAGCGGAACGTTGAGCAGTACTTC
CASSLVNSAQRNVEQYF
>TRBD2|-|TRBV27|TRBJ2-1
TGTGCCAGCAGTTTTTCTAGCGGGAACTACAATGAGCAGTTCTTC
CASSFSSGNYNEQFF
>-|-|TRBV2|TRBJ2-5
TGTGCCAGCAGGGGGCCGTTGGGGGAGACCCAGTACTTC
CASRGPLGETQYF
>-|few|TRBV10-3|TRBJ1-2
TGTGCCATCAGTGAGGGGGGGGTTCGGTATGGCTACACCTTC
CAISEGGVRYGYTF
>-|-|TRBV10-1|TRBJ2-5
TGCGCCAAGGGGTTAGGGGAGACCCAGTACTTC
CAKGLGETQYF
>-|once|TRBV29-1|TRBJ1-3
TGCAGCGTTGACCCGGGCTCTGGAAACACCATATATTTT
CSVDPGSGNTIYF
>-|-|TRBV10-1|TRBJ2-5
TGCGCCAGCAGTGAGGGATCAGCGGGTTCCCAAGAGACCCAGTACTTC
CASSEGSAGSQETQYF
>-|-|TRBV10-1|TRBJ1-6
TGCGCCAGCAGTGGACAGATGAATTCACCCCTCCACTTT
CASSGQMNSPLHF
>-|-|TRBV5-1|TRBJ1-6
TGCGCCAGCAGCTCGAAAACCGGGACACTCGCAACACTAACTTCACCCCTCCACTTT
CASSSKTGTLATLTSPLHF
>-|few|TRBV15|TRBJ1-2
TGTGCCACCACAACCAGTCCTAACTATGGCTACACCTTC
CATTTSPNYGYTF
>TRBD2|-|TRBV11-2|TRBJ2-1
TGTGCCAGCACCCAGGGGACTAGCGGGGGGGTTTACAATGAGCAGTTCTTC
CASTQGTSGGVYNEQFF
>TRBD1|-|TRBV10-3|TRBJ1-1
TGTGCCATCAAATCGGGACAGCAGAACACTGAAGCTTTCTTT
CAIKSGQQNTEAFF
>-|-|TRBV30|TRBJ2-7
TGTGCCTGGCAAGAAAGCTCCTACGAGCAGTACTTC
CAWQESSYEQYF
>-|-|TRBV6-5|TRBJ1-6
TGTGCCAGCAGTTTCGGCCGGGGAACGTATAATTCACCCCTCCACTTT
CASSFGRGTYNSPLHF
>-|-|TRBV2|TRBJ2-7
TGTGCCAGCAGTCCAGGGGCATCTTCCTACGAGCAGTACTTC
CASSPGASSYEQYF
>TRBD2|-|TRBV5-8|TRBJ2-5
TGTGCCAGCAGCTTGGGGACTACTAGCGGGGGGGCCTCGGAGACCCAGTACTTC
CASSLGTTSGGASETQYF
>-|-|TRBV5-4|TRBJ1-6
TGTGCCAGCAGCTTGAGTGCGCAGCCGTATAATTCACCCCTCCACTTT
CASSLSAQPYNSPLHF
>TRBD2|-|TRBV19|TRBJ2-3
TGTGCCAGTAGCCTGGGACTAGCGGGAGCCGGGTACAAGTATTTT
CASSLGLAGAGYKYF
>-|-|TRBV25-1|TRBJ1-1
TGTGCCAGCAGTCGGGGGACGAGAGAAGCTTTCTTT
CASSRGTREAFF
>-|-|TRBV27|TRBJ2-2
TGTGCCAGCACTTCGCGGGTCGGGGAGCTGTTTTTT
CASTSRVGELFF
>-|-|TRBV11-3|TRBJ1-1
TGTGCCAGCGGATACAGGGAGGCCTCCGCTGAAGCTTTCTTT
CASGYREASAEAFF
>TRBD2|-|TRBV7-6|TRBJ2-7
TGTGCCAGCAGCTCCGAGCGGGGCGCAACCTACGAGCAGTACTTC
CASSSERGATYEQYF
>-|-|TRBV7-7|TRBJ2-5
TGTGCTAGCAGCGAAGGGCAAGAGACCCAGTACTTC
CASSEGQETQYF